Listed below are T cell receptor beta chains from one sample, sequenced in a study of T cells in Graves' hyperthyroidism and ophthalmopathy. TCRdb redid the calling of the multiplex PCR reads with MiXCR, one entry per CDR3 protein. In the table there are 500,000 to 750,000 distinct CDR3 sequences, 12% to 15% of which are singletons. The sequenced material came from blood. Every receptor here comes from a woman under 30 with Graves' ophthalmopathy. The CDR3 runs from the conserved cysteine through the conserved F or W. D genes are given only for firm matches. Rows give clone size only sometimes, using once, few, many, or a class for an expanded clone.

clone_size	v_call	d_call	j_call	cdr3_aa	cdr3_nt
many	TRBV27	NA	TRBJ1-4	CASSFSVGANEKLFF	TGTGCCAGCAGTTTTAGTGTCGGGGCTAATGAAAAACTGTTTTTT
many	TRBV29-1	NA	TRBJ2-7	CSVDVGASYEQYF	TGCAGCGTTGATGTAGGGGCCTCCTACGAGCAGTACTTC
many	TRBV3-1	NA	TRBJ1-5	CASSQDRGDNQPQHF	TGTGCCAGCAGCCAAGATCGGGGAGACAATCAGCCCCAGCATTTT
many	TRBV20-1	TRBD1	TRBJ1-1	CSASGQGAAAFF	TGCAGTGCCTCGGGACAGGGGGCGGCGGCTTTCTTT
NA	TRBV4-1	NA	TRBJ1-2	CASSQEPLGGRGYTF	TGCGCCAGCAGCCAAGAACCCCTGGGGGGTCGTGGCTACACCTTC
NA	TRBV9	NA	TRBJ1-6	CASSVAGEYNSPLHF	TGTGCCAGCAGCGTAGCAGGAGAATATAATTCACCCCTCCACTTT
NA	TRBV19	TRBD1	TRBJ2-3	CASNPTAGTGLDTQYF	TGTGCCAGTAATCCGACCGCCGGGACAGGTCTAGATACGCAGTATTTT
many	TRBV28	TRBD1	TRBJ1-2	CASSWDRTGDGYTF	TGTGCCAGCAGCTGGGACCGAACAGGGGATGGCTACACCTTC
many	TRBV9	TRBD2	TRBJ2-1	CASSGLAGAGNEQFF	TGTGCCAGCAGCGGACTAGCGGGAGCGGGCAATGAGCAGTTCTTC
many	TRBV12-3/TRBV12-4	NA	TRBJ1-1	CASSLAPNAGLNTEAFF	TGTGCCAGCAGTTTAGCTCCTAACGCGGGGCTGAACACTGAAGCTTTCTTT
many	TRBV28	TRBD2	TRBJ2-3	CASIPGLAGGGTDTQYF	TGTGCCAGCATTCCGGGACTAGCGGGAGGGGGCACAGATACGCAGTATTTT
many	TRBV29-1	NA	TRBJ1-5	CSVAITGQPQHF	TGCAGCGTTGCAATAACGGGTCAGCCCCAGCATTTT
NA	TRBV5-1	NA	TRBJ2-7	CASGGGQGSYEQYF	TGCGCCAGCGGAGGGGGTCAGGGGTCCTACGAGCAGTACTTC
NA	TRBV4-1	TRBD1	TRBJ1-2	CASSQKGGGGSEYGYTF	TGCGCCAGCAGCCAAAAAGGGGGCGGGGGAAGCGAGTATGGCTACACCTTC
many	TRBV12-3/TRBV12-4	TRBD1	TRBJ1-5	CASAEGQGYQPQHF	TGTGCCAGCGCGGAAGGACAGGGGTATCAGCCCCAGCATTTT
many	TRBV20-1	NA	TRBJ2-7	CSALGDTAYEQYF	TGCAGTGCCCTGGGGGACACAGCCTACGAGCAGTACTTC
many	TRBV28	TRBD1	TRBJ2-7	CASSGPGQGASEQYF	TGTGCCAGCAGCGGACCGGGACAGGGGGCGAGCGAGCAGTACTTC
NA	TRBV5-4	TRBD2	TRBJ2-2	CASSLLADNTGELFF	TGTGCCAGCAGCCTCCTAGCGGATAACACCGGGGAGCTGTTTTTT
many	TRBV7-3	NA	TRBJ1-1	CASGFGGPNTEAFF	TGTGCCAGTGGTTTCGGAGGGCCGAACACTGAAGCTTTCTTT
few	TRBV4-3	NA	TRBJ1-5	CASSQPSDKPQHF	TGCGCCAGCAGCCAACCCTCCGACAAGCCCCAGCATTTT
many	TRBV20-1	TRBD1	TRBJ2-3	CSAVETGDLTDTQYF	TGCAGTGCCGTCGAGACAGGGGACCTCACAGATACGCAGTATTTT
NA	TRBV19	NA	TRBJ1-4	CASSELYREWTNEKLFF	TGTGCCAGTAGTGAACTTTACAGGGAGTGGACTAATGAAAAACTGTTTTTT
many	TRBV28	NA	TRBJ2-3	CASSSGTTDTQYF	TGTGCCAGCAGTTCTGGGACGACAGATACGCAGTATTTT